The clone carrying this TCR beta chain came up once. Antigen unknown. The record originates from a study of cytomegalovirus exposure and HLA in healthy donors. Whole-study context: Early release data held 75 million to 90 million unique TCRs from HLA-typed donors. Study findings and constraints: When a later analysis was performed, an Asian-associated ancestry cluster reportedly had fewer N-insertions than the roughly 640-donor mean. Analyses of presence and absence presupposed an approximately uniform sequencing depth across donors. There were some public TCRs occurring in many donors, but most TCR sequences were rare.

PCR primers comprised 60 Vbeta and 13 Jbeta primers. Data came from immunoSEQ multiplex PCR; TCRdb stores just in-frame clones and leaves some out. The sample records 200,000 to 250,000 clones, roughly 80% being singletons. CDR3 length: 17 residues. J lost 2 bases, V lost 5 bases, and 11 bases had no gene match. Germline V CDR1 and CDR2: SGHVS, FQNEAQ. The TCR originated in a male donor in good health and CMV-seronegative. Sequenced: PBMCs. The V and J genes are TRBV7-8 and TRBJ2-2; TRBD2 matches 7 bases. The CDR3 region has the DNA TGTGCCAGCAGCCTAGAGAGACTAGCAGTAAACACCGGGGAGCTGTTTTTT. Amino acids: CASSLERLAVNTGELFF.